This T cell receptor (beta chain) is drawn from a study of T cells in women clearing cervical HPV infection. Study information: Cases were women with histologically confirmed HPV16-related CIN3 or worse, including a couple of invasive cancers.

Repertoires were generated with immunoSEQ multiplex PCR, while TCRdb's copy carries only in-frame clones and drops some. The table lists about 30,000 clones. For this clone: Its antigen is currently unknown. The read is 3 residues too short to cover the CDR3 end, so that end is filled in from the germline J gene.

Study-wide findings and caveats: TRBV6-7 abundance was lower in cases than controls (0.11% versus 0.16%). CIN3+ cases had significantly higher TCR richness than controls; evenness did not differ.

Trimming cost V 4 bases and J 1 base; bases outside gene matches: 3. Germline values: CDR1 SGHRS, CDR2 YFSETQ. The CDR3 is 14 residues long. The chain combines TRBV5-1 with TRBJ1-1; 8 bases align to TRBD1. Sample: blood buffy coat. The TCR was taken from a woman aged 18-70 years with a cervical HPV16 infection that either progressed to CIN3+ or cleared (not recorded which). CDR3 loop: CASSAGTGNTEAFF. The part of the CDR3 DNA that was read is TGCGCCAGCAGCGCCGGGACAGGGAACACTGAA.